The present TCR beta chain was sequenced within a study of cytomegalovirus exposure and HLA in healthy donors. This PCR relied on a set of 60 Vbeta primers and 13 Jbeta primers. TCRdb's table, derived via immunoSEQ multiplex PCR, lists solely in-frame clones and lacks some. This sample contains around 50,000 clones. Trimming removed 0 bases from V and 5 bases from J, with 16 bases in between. The germline CDR1 and CDR2 sequences are LNHNV and YYDKDF (reference sequence). The CDR3 loop spans 16 amino acids. This sequence originates from a woman in her 40s in good health and CMV-seronegative. The sequencing sample was made of PBMCs. This chain links TRBV15 with TRBJ1-1; no clear D gene. CDR3 protein: CATSRDLDGTGTEAFF. DNA for the CDR3: TGTGCCACCAGCAGAGATCTGGACGGAACGGGGACTGAAGCTTTCTTT.